The 8 T cell receptor beta chains given below trace back to one sample, sequenced in a study of radiation and T cells in renal cell carcinoma. The sample's time point: blood 2 weeks post-SBRT. Treatment here: 15 Gy SBRT to primary tumor, nephrectomy 4 weeks later. Data came from immunoSEQ multiplex PCR; TCRdb stores just in-frame clones and leaves some out. Of tens of thousands of clones in the sample, more than 80% were seen once. Material: blood, obtained from a patient whose treatment included radiotherapy and nephrectomy. These TCRs come from a woman aged 65 to 85 with renal cell carcinoma.

The genes are TRBV11-2 and TRBJ2-3; 16 nucleotides agree with TRBD2. The CDR3 is 16 amino acids. The trim removed 4 bases at V and 8 bases at J, leaving 6 bases unmatched. CDR1 and CDR2 from the germline V gene are SGHAT and FQNNGV. The CDR3 protein is CASSYGTSGGAGTQYF. The CDR3 DNA follows: TGTGCCAGCAGCTACGGGACTAGCGGGGGGGCCGGTACGCAGTATTTT.

The gene calls are TRBV2 and TRBJ2-5; D is unresolved. In germline, CDR1 is SNHLY, CDR2 FYNNEI. The length of the CDR3 is 11 residues. Trimming shortened V by 2 bases and J by 5 bases, and 3 bases separated the two germline ends. The CDR3 here is CASSEWETQYF. CDR3 nucleotide sequence: TGTGCCAGCAGTGAATGGGAGACCCAGTACTTC. Combining the CDR3 with reference TRBV2 and TRBJ2-5 gives the whole variable domain EPEVTQTPSHQVTQMGQEVILRCVPISNHLYFYWYRQILGQKVEFLVSFYNNEISEKSEIFDDQFSVERPDGSNFTLKIRSTKLEDSAMYFCASSEWETQYFGPGTRLLVL.

CDR3 bases: TGTGCCAGCAGCCATCAGGACGCCAACTATGGCTACACCTTC. Protein product: CASSHQDANYGYTF. The chain carries TRBV4-2 and TRBJ1-2; D ambiguous. Germline V gene data show CDR1 as LGHNA and CDR2 as YNFKEQ. The CDR3 totals 14 residues. V dropped 3 bases and J dropped 2 bases, with 10 bases sitting between them.

This chain connects TRBV10-1 to TRBJ1-3, with D unresolved. Trimming cost V 5 bases and J 4 bases, with 18 bases left between them. CDR1 is WNHNN, CDR2 SYGVQD, per germline (reference sequence). This CDR3 has 16 amino acids. The CDR3 protein is CASSHGVQEAGNTIYF. CDR3 DNA sequence: TGCGCCAGCAGTCATGGGGTCCAAGAGGCAGGAAACACCATATATTTT.

The chain joins TRBV5-4 to TRBJ1-2; D gene unclear. V lost 0 bases to trimming and J lost 7 bases, with 7 bases between them. Germline assignment: CDR1 SGHNT and CDR2 YYREEE (reference sequence). The length of the CDR3 is 12 residues. CDR3 region: CASSLGPAGYTF. The CDR3, as DNA: TGTGCCAGCAGCTTGGGGCCGGCTGGCTACACCTTC.

The rearrangement joins TRBV19 to TRBJ1-1, with 9 nucleotides matching TRBD1. Germline values: CDR1 LNHDA, CDR2 SQIVND (reference sequence). The V gene end was trimmed by 2 bases and the J gene end by 5 bases; junction bases not matched to a gene: 9. The CDR3 runs to 16 residues. CDR3 sequence (DNA): TGTGCCAGTAGTATAAGGGGACAGGGCAGTCGGACTGAAGCTTTCTTT. Translation: CASSIRGQGSRTEAFF.

V usage is TRBV5-6 and J usage is TRBJ1-4; 7 positions match TRBD1. This CDR3 region has 14 residues. CDR1 and CDR2 from the germline V gene are SGHDT and YYEEEE. After removal of 3 bases from V and 5 bases from J, the junction contained 4 bases not matched to a gene. The DNA of the CDR3 is TGTGCCAGCAGCTCCGGGACAGAGAATGAAAAACTGTTTTTT. It specifies CASSSGTENEKLFF.

The rearrangement joins TRBV18 to TRBJ1-2, with 10 positions matching TRBD1. V shed 5 bases, J shed 0 bases, and the junction held 6 bases outside the gene matches. Germline V gene lookup returns CDR1 KGHSH and CDR2 LQKENI. CDR3 length: 16 amino acids. CDR3 sequence (DNA): TGTGCCAGCTCAAAGACCGGGACAGGGGCTAACTATGGCTACACCTTC. Amino acids: CASSKTGTGANYGYTF.